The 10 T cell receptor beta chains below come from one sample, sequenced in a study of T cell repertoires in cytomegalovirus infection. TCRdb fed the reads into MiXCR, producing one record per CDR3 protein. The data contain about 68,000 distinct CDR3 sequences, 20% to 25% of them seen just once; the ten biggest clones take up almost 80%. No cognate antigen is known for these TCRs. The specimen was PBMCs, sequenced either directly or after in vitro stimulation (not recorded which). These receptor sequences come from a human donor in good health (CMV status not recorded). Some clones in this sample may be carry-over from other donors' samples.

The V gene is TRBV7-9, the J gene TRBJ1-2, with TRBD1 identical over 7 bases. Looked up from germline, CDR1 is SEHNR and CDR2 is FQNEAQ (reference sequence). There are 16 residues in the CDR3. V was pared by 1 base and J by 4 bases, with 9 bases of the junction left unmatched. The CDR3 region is CASSLVKGALGYGYTF. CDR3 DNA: TGTGCCAGCAGCTTAGTCAAGGGGGCGCTTGGCTATGGCTACACCTTC.

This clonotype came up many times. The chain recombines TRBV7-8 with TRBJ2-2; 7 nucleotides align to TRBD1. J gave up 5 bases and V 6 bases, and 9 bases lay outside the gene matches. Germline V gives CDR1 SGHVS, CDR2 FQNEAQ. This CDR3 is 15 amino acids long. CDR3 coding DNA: TGTGCCAGCAGGGGTGACAGGGTCACGACCGGGGAGCTGTTTTTT. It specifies CASRGDRVTTGELFF. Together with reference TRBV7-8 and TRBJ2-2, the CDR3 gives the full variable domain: GAGVSQSPRYKVAKRGQDVALRCDPISGHVSLFWYQQALGQGPEFLTYFQNEAQLDKSGLPSDRFFAERPEGSVSTLKIQRTQQEDSAVYLCASRGDRVTTGELFFGEGSRLTVL.

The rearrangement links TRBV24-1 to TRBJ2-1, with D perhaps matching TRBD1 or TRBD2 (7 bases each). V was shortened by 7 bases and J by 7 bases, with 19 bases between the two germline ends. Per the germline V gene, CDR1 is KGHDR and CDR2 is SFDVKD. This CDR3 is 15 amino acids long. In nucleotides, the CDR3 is TGTGCCACCAGCGAGCAGGGGGGGGCACGAAATGAGCAGTTCTTC. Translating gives CATSEQGGARNEQFF.

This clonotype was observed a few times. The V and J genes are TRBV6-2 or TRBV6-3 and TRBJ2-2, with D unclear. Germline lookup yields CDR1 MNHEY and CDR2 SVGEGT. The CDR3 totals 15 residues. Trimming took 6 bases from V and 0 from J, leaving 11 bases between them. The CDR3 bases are TGTGCCAGCAGCGACGGTTCCGCGAACACCGGGGAGCTGTTTTTT. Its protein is CASSDGSANTGELFF.

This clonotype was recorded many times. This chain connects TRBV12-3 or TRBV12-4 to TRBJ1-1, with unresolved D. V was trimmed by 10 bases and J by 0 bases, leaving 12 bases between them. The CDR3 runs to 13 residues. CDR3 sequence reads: CAIVEAMNTEAFF. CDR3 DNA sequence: TGTGCCATAGTTGAGGCCATGAACACTGAAGCTTTCTTT.

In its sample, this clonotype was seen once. The CDR3, as DNA: TGTGCCAGCATGGGACGGGGGAGGGACCGAGAGACCCAGTACTTC. Its translation: CASMGRGRDRETQYF. The chain uses TRBV28 and TRBJ2-5; 7 bases line up with TRBD2. Per the germline V gene, CDR1 is MDHEN and CDR2 is SYDVKM. This CDR3 region has 15 residues. Trimming cost V 7 bases and J 4 bases; bases outside gene matches: 12.

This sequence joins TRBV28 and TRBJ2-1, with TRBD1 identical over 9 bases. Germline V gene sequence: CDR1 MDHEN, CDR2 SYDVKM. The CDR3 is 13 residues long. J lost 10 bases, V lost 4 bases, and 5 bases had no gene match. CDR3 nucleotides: TGTGCCAGCAGTTCGGGACAGGGAGGAGAGCAGTTCTTC. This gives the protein CASSSGQGGEQFF.

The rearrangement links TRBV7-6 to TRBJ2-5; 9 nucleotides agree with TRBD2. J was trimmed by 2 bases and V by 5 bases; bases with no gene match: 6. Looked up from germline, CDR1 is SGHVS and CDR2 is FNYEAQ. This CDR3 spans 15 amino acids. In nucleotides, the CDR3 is TGTGCCAGCAGCGCGCAGACTAGCGGACAAGAGACCCAGTACTTC. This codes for CASSAQTSGQETQYF.

CDR3 protein: CASSGDLDQPQHF. The CDR3, as DNA: TGTGCCAGCAGCGGGGACTTGGATCAGCCCCAGCATTTT. This chain connects TRBV9 to TRBJ1-5; TRBD1 is a possible D gene (5 bases). CDR1 and CDR2 (germline): SGDLS, YYNGEE. The CDR3 has 13 residues. V lost 3 bases to trimming and J lost 5 bases, with 9 bases between them.

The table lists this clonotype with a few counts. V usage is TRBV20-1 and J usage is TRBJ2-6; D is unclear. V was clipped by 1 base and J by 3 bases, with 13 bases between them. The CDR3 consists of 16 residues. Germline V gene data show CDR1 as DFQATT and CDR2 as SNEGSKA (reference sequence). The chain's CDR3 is CSARVLGFGGANVLTF. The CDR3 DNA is TGCAGTGCTAGAGTGTTAGGGTTTGGTGGGGCCAACGTCCTGACTTTC.